The 30 T cell receptor beta chains reported below all come from one sample, sequenced in a study of cytomegalovirus exposure and HLA in healthy donors. Use of 60 Vbeta and 13 Jbeta primers characterized the PCR. The method was immunoSEQ multiplex PCR; TCRdb's version includes in-frame clones alone and lacks a portion of them. The table includes a few hundred thousand clones, under 80% detected once. Sample: PBMCs. These receptors came from a woman under 40 in good health and CMV-seronegative.

This CDR3 is CASSSGSYNEQFF. The CDR3 bases are TGTGCCAGCAGTTCGGGTTCCTACAATGAGCAGTTCTTC. V and J are TRBV6-6 and TRBJ2-1; unclear D gene. This CDR3 is built from 13 residues. Germline CDR1 MNHNY, CDR2 SVGAGI (reference sequence). V was shortened by 4 bases and J by 1 base, with 5 bases between the two germline ends.

The J gene is TRBJ2-5, the V gene TRBV5-5; D call uncertain. The J call may be mistaken, given a closer DNA end match to TRBJ2-7. CDR1 is SGHKS and CDR2 is YYEKEE in the germline V gene (reference sequence). The CDR3 is 14 residues long. The CDR3 spells CASSLALVIYEQYF. The CDR3 nucleotides are TGTGCCAGCAGCTTGGCCCTGGTTATCTACGAGCAGTACTTC.

DNA of the CDR3: TGCGCCAGCAGCTTGGTTGGCTCGCCGGGGACTGAAGCTTTCTTT. Translating it yields CASSLVGSPGTEAFF. The chain has TRBV5-1 and TRBJ1-1; D unclear. This CDR3 has 15 residues. Trimming removed 0 bases from V and 5 bases from J, with 14 bases in between. Germline loops: CDR1 SGHRS, CDR2 YFSETQ.

This clone occurred once. The chain uses TRBV5-1 and TRBJ2-7, with 7 bases that match TRBD2. Germline CDR1 and CDR2: SGHRS and YFSETQ. V lost 3 bases, J lost 3 bases, and 6 bases stayed unmatched. There are 14 residues in the CDR3. CDR3 sequence (DNA): TGCGCCAGCAGCTCCAACCCGGGGGGCTACGAGCAGTACTTC. It yields the protein CASSSNPGGYEQYF. The full variable domain, rest sourced from reference TRBV5-1 and TRBJ2-7, is KAGVTQTPRYLIKTRGQQVTLSCSPISGHRSVSWYQQTPGQGLQFLFEYFSETQRNKGNFPGRFSGRQFSNSRSEMNVSTLELGDSALYLCASSSNPGGYEQYFGPGTRLTVT.

The chain carries TRBV6-5 and TRBJ2-5, with D perhaps TRBD2 (6 bases). From germline, CDR1 is MNHEY and CDR2 SVGAGI. V gave up 7 bases and J gave up 4 bases, with 16 bases separating them. The CDR3 has 14 residues. DNA of the CDR3: TGTGCCAGCATATCCGGCGGGGAACGAGAGACCCAGTACTTC. Translating gives CASISGGERETQYF.

The chain couples TRBV4-1 to TRBJ2-3; 7 bases match TRBD1. With 5 bases clipped from V and 0 bases from J, the junction kept 23 bases outside the gene matches. Germline V gene data show CDR1 as MGHRA and CDR2 as YSYEKL. This CDR3 spans 21 amino acids. Here the CDR3 DNA reads TGCGCCAGCAGCACAATGACAGGGCAGCCCTCCTTGTCTTTTAGCACAGATACGCAGTATTTT. Its translation: CASSTMTGQPSLSFSTDTQYF.

The chain joins TRBV2 to TRBJ1-2; 7 bases are a match to TRBD1. Per the germline V gene, CDR1 is SNHLY and CDR2 is FYNNEI. The CDR3 has 14 amino acids. The V and J ends lost 7 bases and 5 bases, in that order; junction bases with no gene match: 10. Written as DNA, the CDR3 is TGTGCCAGCACCCCGACAGGGACGCGGTATGGCTACACCTTC. Protein sequence: CASTPTGTRYGYTF.

The chain uses TRBV5-1 and TRBJ1-1; D gene unclear. The CDR3 extends over 12 amino acids. V lost 3 bases and J lost 3, with 6 bases in between. Germline V gene sequence: CDR1 SGHRS, CDR2 YFSETQ. CDR3 residues: CASSSLDTEAFF. In nucleotides, the CDR3 is TGCGCCAGCAGCTCCCTAGACACTGAAGCTTTCTTT.

This chain joins TRBV27 and TRBJ2-7; 7 nucleotides align to TRBD1. CDR1 is MNHEY and CDR2 is SMNVEV in the germline V gene (reference sequence). This CDR3 spans 14 amino acids. J was trimmed by 2 bases and V by 8 bases; bases with no gene match: 9. CDR3 residues: CASSRTGEPYEQYF. The CDR3 nucleotides read TGTGCCAGCTCTAGGACAGGCGAACCCTACGAGCAGTACTTC.

The genes are TRBV6-6 and TRBJ1-1; maybe TRBD1 (6 bases). Trimming removed 0 bases from V and 4 bases from J, with 9 bases in between. The CDR3 loop spans 14 amino acids. Germline loops: CDR1 MNHNY, CDR2 SVGAGI (reference sequence). The CDR3 bases are TGTGCCAGCAGTTACTCAGGGGGACCCACTGAAGCTTTCTTT. Amino acids: CASSYSGGPTEAFF.

V and J are TRBV30 and TRBJ1-5; D not resolved. CDR3 length: 16 residues. Trimming cost V 0 bases and J 2 bases, with 14 bases left between them. Germline V gene lookup returns CDR1 GTSNPN and CDR2 SVGIG (reference sequence). The CDR3 sequence: CAWSVSGGRGNQPQHF. CDR3 nucleotide sequence: TGTGCCTGGAGTGTATCCGGAGGTAGGGGCAATCAGCCCCAGCATTTT. Variable domain in full (rest from reference TRBV30 and TRBJ1-5): SQTIHQWPATLVQPVGSPLSLECTVEGTSNPNLYWYRQAAGRGLQLLFYSVGIGQISSEVPQNLSASRPQDRQFILSSKKLLLSDSGFYLCAWSVSGGRGNQPQHFGDGTRLSIL.

This chain connects TRBV9 to TRBJ1-1; D is undetermined. The CDR3 is made up of 15 amino acids. V was clipped by 2 bases and J by 0 bases, with 11 bases between them. Germline V gene sequence: CDR1 SGDLS, CDR2 YYNGEE. The CDR3 sequence is CASSVGDWVNTEAFF. The CDR3 region has the DNA TGTGCCAGCAGCGTCGGAGACTGGGTGAACACTGAAGCTTTCTTT.

The genes are TRBV6-1 and TRBJ2-1; TRBD1 is a possible D gene (6 bases). Germline CDR1 is MNHNS and CDR2 is SASEGT. CDR3 length equals 13 residues. The CDR3 protein is CSSGTPDYNEQFF. The DNA of the CDR3 is TGTTCGTCCGGGACACCTGACTACAATGAGCAGTTCTTC.

The chain uses TRBV5-4 and TRBJ1-6, with D maybe TRBD1 (5 bases). V was shortened by 3 bases and J by 6 bases, with 13 bases between the two germline ends. There are 15 residues in the CDR3. The V gene's germline CDR1 is SGHNT and CDR2 YYREEE (reference sequence). CDR3 loop: CASSWQAGPNSPLHF. The CDR3 DNA is TGTGCCAGCAGCTGGCAGGCGGGGCCTAATTCACCCCTCCACTTT.

CDR3 bases: TGTGCCAGCAGCCTTTACTTAGGGACTAGTGATACGCAGTATTTT. Amino acids: CASSLYLGTSDTQYF. V and J are TRBV11-2 and TRBJ2-3; the match to TRBD2 covers 8 bases. The germline V gene encodes CDR1 SGHAT and CDR2 FQNNGV. Germline trimming cut 5 bases from V and 6 bases from J; bases unmatched to any gene: 10. The length of the CDR3 is 15 residues. Using reference TRBV11-2 and TRBJ2-3 for the parts outside the CDR3, the full variable domain is EAGVAQSPRYKIIEKRQSVAFWCNPISGHATLYWYQQILGQGPKLLIQFQNNGVVDDSQLPKDRFSAERLKGVDSTLKIQPAKLEDSAVYLCASSLYLGTSDTQYFGPGTRLTVL.

The table lists this clone with a few counts. This sequence joins TRBV7-9 and TRBJ2-1; 12 nucleotides agree with TRBD2. The junction had 9 bases not matched to a gene; V was cut back by 5 bases and J by 4 bases. The CDR3 length is 17 residues. CDR1 SEHNR and CDR2 FQNEAQ come from the germline V gene (reference sequence). This CDR3 reads CASSPYSSGRDYNEQFF. CDR3 in DNA: TGTGCCAGCAGCCCCTATTCTAGCGGGAGGGATTACAATGAGCAGTTCTTC.

The CDR3 sequence: CASRTGQLNTGELFF. CDR3 DNA: TGTGCCAGCAGGACGGGACAGCTGAACACCGGGGAGCTGTTTTTT. The chain is built from TRBV6-1 and TRBJ2-2, with TRBD1 matching 7 bases. The germline V gene encodes CDR1 MNHNS and CDR2 SASEGT. Trimming took 6 bases from V and 1 from J; bases not matched to a gene: 5. The CDR3 length is 15 residues.

As for this clone: A junction boundary mismatches the germline segment, possibly from a read error. V and J are TRBV15 and TRBJ1-3; TRBD1 aligns across 10 bases. The CDR3 has 17 amino acids. Germline CDR1 is LNHNV and CDR2 is YYDKDF (reference sequence). CDR3 in amino acids: CVTSRGAGTGVGNTIYF. The CDR3 bases are TGTGTCACCAGCAGAGGGGCCGGGACAGGGGTTGGAAACACCATATATTTT.

The chain uses TRBV5-4 and TRBJ1-3; D might be TRBD1 (5 bases). V was pared by 3 bases and J by 8 bases, with 15 bases between. Per the germline V gene, CDR1 is SGHNT and CDR2 is YYREEE (reference sequence). This CDR3 contains 14 residues. The CDR3 bases are TGTGCCAGCAGCTCCCATCAGGGCGGGGACACCATATATTTT. It yields the protein CASSSHQGGDTIYF.

Comments on this clone: One junction end does not reproduce the germline sequence, and a read error may be involved. The V call is TRBV5-1, the J call TRBJ2-7, with 7 bases that match TRBD1. Germline V gene lookup returns CDR1 SGHRS and CDR2 YFSETQ. The CDR3 consists of 17 residues. In DNA, the CDR3 is TGCGCCAGCAGCTTGGTGAGGACAGGCCCCCTCTTTTACGGGCAGTACTTC. This sequence encodes CASSLVRTGPLFYGQYF.

This clone was picked up one time. This sequence joins TRBV5-1 and TRBJ2-1, with 8 nucleotides matching TRBD1. Germline CDR1 SGHRS, CDR2 YFSETQ. This CDR3 is built from 16 residues. V lost 2 bases to trimming and J lost 0 bases; unmatched junction nucleotides: 4. For the CDR3, the DNA is TGCGCCAGCAGCTTAGCCGGGACAGGCTCCTACAATGAGCAGTTCTTC. It specifies CASSLAGTGSYNEQFF.

This clone was seen a handful of times. The chain employs TRBV5-6 and TRBJ2-1; 7 nucleotides match TRBD2. J lost 16 bases, V lost 2 bases, and 6 bases had no gene match. The CDR3 contains 11 residues. Germline CDR1 and CDR2: SGHDT and YYEEEE. CDR3 sequence reads: CASSFGTIEFF. Written as DNA, the CDR3 is TGTGCCAGCAGCTTTGGGACTATAGAATTCTTC.

This chain uses TRBV5-4 with TRBJ2-1; the match to TRBD2 covers 9 bases. CDR3 length: 15 amino acids. V shed 1 base and J 7 bases; nucleotides not matched to a gene: 6. The germline gives CDR1 SGHNT, CDR2 YYREEE (reference sequence). CDR3 nucleotide sequence: TGTGCCAGCAGCTTGAAGCGGGAGGTAGTAAATGAGCAGTTCTTC. This gives the protein CASSLKREVVNEQFF.

A word on this clone: Other nucleotide sequences from this sample produce the same CDR3. The CDR3 DNA reads as TGTGCCAGCAGCTCTAACAGGGGTACCGGGGAGCTGTTTTTT. It yields the protein CASSSNRGTGELFF. The genes are TRBV11-3 and TRBJ2-2; 7 bases are shared with TRBD1. In germline, CDR1 is SGHNT, CDR2 YENEEA. V was clipped by 4 bases and J by 5 bases; unmatched bases: 4. The length of the CDR3 is 14 residues.

J is TRBJ1-2 and V is TRBV27; no reliable D call. The CDR3 length is 13 residues. The V end lost 4 bases, the J end lost 1 base, and 7 bases lay between the germline ends. Germline CDR1 MNHEY, CDR2 SMNVEV (reference sequence). CDR3 protein: CASSSGGNYGYTF. For the CDR3, the DNA is TGTGCCAGCAGTTCAGGAGGTAACTATGGCTACACCTTC.

The sample holds a few counts of this clone. The rearrangement links TRBV7-9 to TRBJ2-5; 10 nucleotides match TRBD2. The CDR3 covers 16 residues. J gave up 4 bases and V 1 base, and 6 bases lay outside the gene matches. CDR1 is SEHNR, CDR2 FQNEAQ, per germline (reference sequence). CDR3 region: CASSLGGLAGVETQYF. The DNA of the CDR3 is TGTGCCAGCAGCTTAGGTGGTCTAGCGGGAGTAGAGACCCAGTACTTC.

Of note for this clone: The same CDR3 is also encoded by other DNA sequences in this sample. The chain joins TRBV11-2 to TRBJ1-1; unclear D gene. The length of the CDR3 is 15 residues. V dropped 1 base and J dropped 2 bases, with 11 bases sitting between them. Germline CDR1 and CDR2: SGHAT and FQNNGV. The CDR3 region has the DNA TGTGCCAGCAGCTTAGCGGCCAGACTAAACACTGAAGCTTTCTTT. This sequence encodes CASSLAARLNTEAFF. Full variable domain (missing parts from reference TRBV11-2 and TRBJ1-1): EAGVAQSPRYKIIEKRQSVAFWCNPISGHATLYWYQQILGQGPKLLIQFQNNGVVDDSQLPKDRFSAERLKGVDSTLKIQPAKLEDSAVYLCASSLAARLNTEAFFGQGTRLTVV.

The chain uses TRBV25-1 and TRBJ1-4; a possible D gene is TRBD1 (6 bases). The V and J ends lost 7 bases and 5 bases respectively, with 14 bases between them. Germline V gene lookup returns CDR1 MGHDK and CDR2 SYGVNS. The CDR3 loop spans 14 amino acids. The CDR3 region has the DNA TGTGCCAGCACCGTCCAGGGGCAAAATGAAAAACTGTTTTTT. This translates into CASTVQGQNEKLFF.

The chain links TRBV6-1 to TRBJ2-2, with D maybe TRBD2 (6 bases). There are 13 residues in the CDR3. Trimming removed 3 bases from V and 8 bases from J, with 10 bases in between. The germline CDR1 and CDR2 sequences are MNHNS and SASEGT. CDR3 DNA: TGTGCCAGCAGTGACGGGGGAACTGGGGAGCTGTTTTTT. Translation: CASSDGGTGELFF.

The chain combines TRBV4-1 with TRBJ1-1, with D hard to call. V lost 1 base and J lost 4, with 7 bases in between. Germline V gene lookup returns CDR1 MGHRA and CDR2 YSYEKL. The CDR3 has 13 residues. The CDR3 reads CASSQGRGTEAFF. The CDR3 DNA sequence: TGCGCCAGCAGCCAAGGAAGAGGCACTGAAGCTTTCTTT.